Below are 7 T cell receptor beta chains sequenced from a single sample in a study of OX40 agonist ivuxolimab in advanced cancers. TCRdb's table, derived via immunoSEQ multiplex PCR, lists solely in-frame clones and lacks some. The table shows tens of thousands of clones, with 83% occurring only once. The sample consisted of CD4+ or CD8+ T cells sorted from blood, taken in a trial of the OX40 agonist ivuxolimab. These receptors originate from an adult with an advanced solid tumor such as melanoma, head and neck, liver or kidney cancer.

The gene calls are TRBV23-1 and TRBJ1-5; D possibly corresponds to TRBD1 (6 bases). TRBV23-1 is treated as an ORF (open reading frame) with a function not yet certain. Trimming cost V 0 bases and J 5 bases, with 11 bases left between them. The CDR3 length is 15 residues. The CDR3 DNA sequence: TGCGCCAGCAGTCAATCGGGACATCTCTATCAGCCCCAGCATTTT. The encoded protein is CASSQSGHLYQPQHF.

This clone was seen only a few times. The chain carries TRBV5-1 and TRBJ2-3, with D unresolved. The CDR3 is made up of 14 amino acids. Trimming cost V 1 base and J 2 bases, with 8 bases left between them. Germline V gene data show CDR1 as SGHRS and CDR2 as YFSETQ. CDR3 DNA sequence: TGCGCCAGCAGCTTGTTAAGGGTCACAGATACGCAGTATTTT. Its translation: CASSLLRVTDTQYF.

This clone appeared once. The chain uses TRBV6-5 and TRBJ1-5; D is uncertain. V shed 0 bases and J shed 3 bases, with 9 bases lying between them. The CDR3 loop spans 15 amino acids. The germline gives CDR1 MNHEY, CDR2 SVGAGI. The CDR3, as DNA: TGTGCCAGCAGTTACTCTGGTGGCATCAATCAGCCCCAGCATTTT. As protein: CASSYSGGINQPQHF.

This clone was recorded only once. The rearrangement joins TRBV5-4 to TRBJ2-7; a weak D match, TRBD1 (6 bases). Trimming removed 5 bases from V and 6 bases from J, with 15 bases in between. CDR1 is SGHNT and CDR2 is YYREEE in the germline V gene (reference sequence). The CDR3 spans 13 residues. Here the CDR3 reads CASRPGAGVEQYF. The DNA of the CDR3 is TGTGCCAGCAGGCCCGGGGCAGGGGTCGAGCAGTACTTC.

This chain links TRBV5-5 with TRBJ2-1; D unclear. The CDR3 has 17 amino acids. With 4 bases removed from V and 0 bases from J, the gap between germline ends came to 17 bases. Germline values: CDR1 SGHKS, CDR2 YYEKEE (reference sequence). The CDR3 spells CASSPLGYLSSYNEQFF. The DNA for the CDR3 is TGTGCCAGCAGCCCTCTAGGGTACCTTAGCTCCTACAATGAGCAGTTCTTC.

The V gene is TRBV27, the J gene TRBJ1-5; D remains unclear. The germline gives CDR1 MNHEY, CDR2 SMNVEV (reference sequence). Trimming took 3 bases from V and 5 from J, leaving 8 bases between them. The CDR3 runs to 13 residues. Here the CDR3 DNA reads TGTGCCAGCAGTTTTTTTCCGGATCAGCCCCAGCATTTT. Encoded protein: CASSFFPDQPQHF.

V is TRBV5-1 and J is TRBJ2-1; 9 nucleotides line up with TRBD2. The germline gives CDR1 SGHRS, CDR2 YFSETQ. The CDR3 is 17 amino acids. V lost 0 bases, J lost 0 bases, and 4 bases stayed unmatched. CDR3 coding DNA: TGCGCCAGCAGCTTGGTAGCGGGGGCGAGCTCCTACAATGAGCAGTTCTTC. Protein: CASSLVAGASSYNEQFF.